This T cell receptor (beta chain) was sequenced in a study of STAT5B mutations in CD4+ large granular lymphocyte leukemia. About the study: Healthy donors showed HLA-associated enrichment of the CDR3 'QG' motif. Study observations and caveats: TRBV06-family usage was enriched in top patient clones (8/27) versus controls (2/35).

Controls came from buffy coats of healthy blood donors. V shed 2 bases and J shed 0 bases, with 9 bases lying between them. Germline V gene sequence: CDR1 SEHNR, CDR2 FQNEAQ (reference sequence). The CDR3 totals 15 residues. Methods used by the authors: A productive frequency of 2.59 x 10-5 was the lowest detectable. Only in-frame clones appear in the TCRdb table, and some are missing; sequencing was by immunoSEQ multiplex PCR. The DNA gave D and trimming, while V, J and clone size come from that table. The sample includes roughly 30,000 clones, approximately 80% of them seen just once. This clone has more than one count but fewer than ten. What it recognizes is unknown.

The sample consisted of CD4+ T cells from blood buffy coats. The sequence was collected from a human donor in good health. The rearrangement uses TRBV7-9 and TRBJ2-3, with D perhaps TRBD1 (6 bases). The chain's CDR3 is CASSLKDSSTDTQYF. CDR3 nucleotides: TGTGCCAGCAGCTTAAAGGACAGCAGCACAGATACGCAGTATTTT.